The clone carrying this T cell receptor (beta chain) has just a few counts. What it recognizes is unknown. Germline V gives CDR1 MNHNY, CDR2 SVGAGI (reference sequence). The V gene end was trimmed by 2 bases and the J gene end by 6 bases; junction bases not matched to a gene: 2. The CDR3 length is 14 residues. TCRdb processed the 5' RACE reads anew with MiXCR; each CDR3 protein has one entry. The repertoire has around 100,000 distinct CDR3 sequences, under 7% of them found once; the top ten carry under 50%. These data are taken from a study of T cells after yellow fever vaccination. About the research overall: In the case of low-cell-number fractions, SMART-Seq v4 Ultra Low Input was used for preparation.

Whole-study results and caveats: Abundant clonotypes (contaminants from the bulk population) could be present in FACS-sorted repertoires.

Specimen: CD8+ T cells sorted from PBMCs, collected 10 days after the yellow fever booster vaccination. The receptor's source is a man aged 18 to 29 who received the YFV17D yellow fever vaccine. V usage is TRBV6-6 and J usage is TRBJ2-1; 9 nucleotides line up with TRBD2. The CDR3: CASSYGTSLNEQFF. CDR3 nucleotide sequence: TGTGCCAGCAGTTACGGGACTAGCCTCAATGAGCAGTTCTTC.